This TCR beta chain was profiled in a study of CD8 T cells in Susac syndrome. V gave up 4 bases and J gave up 2 bases, with 16 bases separating them. The CDR3 contains 16 residues. The germline CDR1 and CDR2 sequences are SGHKS and YYEKEE (reference sequence). Reverse transcription used roughly 0.5 to 1 ug RNA and random hexamers. One entry per CDR3 protein, called by TCRdb with MiXCR from the immunoSEQ multiplex PCR reads. Counted here are 100,000 to 150,000 distinct CDR3 sequences, around 96% occurring once; the ten biggest clones make up approximately 0.2%. The receptor was isolated from a human donor with Susac syndrome. The J gene is TRBJ1-5, the V gene TRBV5-5, with D perhaps TRBD1 (5 bases). The sequenced sample consisted of CD8+ T cells from PBMCs. CDR3 sequence reads: CASSEDQGTGNQPQHF. In DNA form, the CDR3 reads TGTGCCAGCAGCGAGGACCAGGGTACGGGCAATCAGCCCCAGCATTTT.